This is a list of T cell receptor beta chains from one sample in a study of T cell responses to AZD1222 COVID-19 vaccine. TCRdb's copy holds only in-frame clones and misses some; the assay was immunoSEQ multiplex PCR. Here the sample spans 120,000 or so clones, roughly 88% being singletons. Specimen: peripheral blood, collected on day 0 of AZD1222 vaccination. The receptors were sampled from an adult in good health. Each CDR3 is given with its conserved first and last residue. Fields, in order: clone size, V gene, J gene, D gene, CDR3 DNA, CDR3 protein. A D gene is named only where the DNA matches it firmly. A clone size is listed for some rows: how often the clone was seen (once, few, many), or a class if it is expanded.

>-|TRBV6-2/TRBV6-3|TRBJ2-7|TRBD2
TGTGCCAGCAGTGGCAGCGGGGGGGCTCTCAACGAGCAGTACTTC
CASSGSGGALNEQYF
>-|TRBV11-3|TRBJ2-1|-
TGTGCCAGCGTGCCCGGGAACCGCTCGCGCAATGAGCAGTTCTTC
CASVPGNRSRNEQFF
>-|TRBV28|TRBJ2-7|-
TGTGCCAGCAGCACTCTTAGGGGATTGAGCTACGAGCAGTACTTC
CASSTLRGLSYEQYF
>-|TRBV4-1|TRBJ1-6|-
TGCGCCAGCAGCCAAGATAATGGGGCCCTTGCCACCCTCCACTTT
CASSQDNGALATLHF
>-|TRBV14|TRBJ2-1|TRBD2
TGTGCCAGCAGCCAAAGCGGGAGGGGCAATGAGCAGTTCTTC
CASSQSGRGNEQFF
>-|TRBV10-1|TRBJ2-1|TRBD2
TGCGCCAGCAGTGACTGGGGGACTAGCGGGAGGGCTTTTGGGAATGAGCAGTTCTTC
CASSDWGTSGRAFGNEQFF
>-|TRBV5-1|TRBJ2-1|-
TGCGCCAGCAGCTTGGCGTTAGGGCAGACCAATGAGCAGTTCTTC
CASSLALGQTNEQFF
>-|TRBV18|TRBJ2-7|-
TGTGCCAGCTCACCCCCCCCAGGCTACGAGCAGTACTTC
CASSPPPGYEQYF
>once|TRBV19|TRBJ2-1|TRBD2
TGTGCCAGTACGCGTCTAGCGGGAGGACACAATGAGCAGTTCTTC
CASTRLAGGHNEQFF
>-|TRBV10-3|TRBJ1-1|TRBD1
TGTGCCATCAGTGATTCTGACAGGGGACTAGAAGCTTTCTTT
CAISDSDRGLEAFF
>few|TRBV6-2/TRBV6-3|TRBJ1-2|-
TGTGCCAGCAGTTACGGACGAGGCTACACCTTC
CASSYGRGYTF
>-|TRBV7-2|TRBJ1-6|-
TGTGCCAGCAGCCCAGGGACGGCTAATTCACCCCTCCACTTT
CASSPGTANSPLHF
>-|TRBV25-1|TRBJ1-1|-
TGTGCCAGCAGTGACGAGATCATGAACACTGAAGCTTTCTTT
CASSDEIMNTEAFF
>-|TRBV7-9|TRBJ1-1|TRBD1
TGTGCCAGCAGCTTCGAGGGGGCGCGAACTGAAGCTTTCTTT
CASSFEGARTEAFF
>-|TRBV6-5|TRBJ1-2|-
TGTGCCAGCACCCCGGGACTTTCGGACGGCTATGGCTACACCTTC
CASTPGLSDGYGYTF
>-|TRBV19|TRBJ2-5|TRBD2
TGTGCCAGTAGTAAACTAGCGGGGGGACAAGAGACCCAGTACTTC
CASSKLAGGQETQYF
>-|TRBV12-3/TRBV12-4|TRBJ1-1|-
TGTGCCAGCAGTTTTCAGGGAGACACTGAAGCTTTCTTT
CASSFQGDTEAFF
>-|TRBV2|TRBJ1-5|-
TGTGCCAGCAGTCTTCCGGGCCTCGGGGGTAATCAGCCCCAGCATTTT
CASSLPGLGGNQPQHF
>-|TRBV5-8|TRBJ1-4|TRBD1
TGTGCCAGCAGCTTGGGGGACAGGGGGCCTAATGAAAAACTGTTTTTT
CASSLGDRGPNEKLFF
>-|TRBV11-3|TRBJ2-5|-
TGTGCCAGCAGCTTACCCGGACCTCAAGAGACCCAGTACTTC
CASSLPGPQETQYF
>-|TRBV18|TRBJ1-1|-
TGTGCCAGCTCACCACCGGGGGTCATGAACACTGAAGCTTTCTTT
CASSPPGVMNTEAFF
>few|TRBV7-2|TRBJ1-2|TRBD1
TGTGCCAGCAGCTTAGGGGACAGGAACTATGGCTACACCTTC
CASSLGDRNYGYTF
>-|TRBV9|TRBJ2-1|-
TGTGCCAGCAGCGTAGGGCAGCACAATGAGCAGTTCTTC
CASSVGQHNEQFF
>-|TRBV19|TRBJ1-1|TRBD1
TGTGCCAGTAGTAGGGACAGAGCGAACACTGAAGCTTTCTTT
CASSRDRANTEAFF
>once|TRBV6-5|TRBJ2-7|-
TGTGCCAGCAGTTACTCGAGGACTATGGGCGAGCAGTACTTC
CASSYSRTMGEQYF
>-|TRBV5-5|TRBJ1-5|TRBD1
TGTGCCAGCAGCCCTACCCGACAGGGCGGTCAGCCCCAGCATTTT
CASSPTRQGGQPQHF
>once|TRBV5-1|TRBJ1-1|-
TGCGCCAGCCAGAAACAGGCCTCTAACACTGAAGCTTTCTTT
CASQKQASNTEAFF
>-|TRBV5-4|TRBJ2-2|TRBD2
TGTGCCAGCAGCTTTGGGCTAGCGGGGGGAACCGGGGAGCTGTTTTTT
CASSFGLAGGTGELFF
>-|TRBV5-1|TRBJ2-5|TRBD1
TGCGCCAGCAGCACTGGGACAGGGGCCGAGACCCAGTACTTC
CASSTGTGAETQYF
>few|TRBV19|TRBJ2-7|-
TGTGCCAGTAGTCCGAGGGCTAGCTCCTACGAGCAGTACTTC
CASSPRASSYEQYF
>-|TRBV13|TRBJ1-2|-
TGTGCCAGCAGCCCCCGCGGGTCCAACTATGGCTACACCTTC
CASSPRGSNYGYTF
>-|TRBV2|TRBJ1-1|-
TGTGCCAGCAAAGGGCCTTACACTGAAGCTTTCTTT
CASKGPYTEAFF
>-|TRBV19|TRBJ2-7|-
TGTGCCAGTAGTATATGGGACCAAGGTAACGAGCAGTACTTC
CASSIWDQGNEQYF
>-|TRBV30|TRBJ2-1|TRBD2
TGTGCCTGGAGTCCTACTAGCGGGAGGTTCTACAATGAGCAGTTCTTC
CAWSPTSGRFYNEQFF
>-|TRBV19|TRBJ2-5|-
TGTGCCAGTAGTATAGGGGGACTGGGGAAGACCCAGTACTTC
CASSIGGLGKTQYF
>-|TRBV5-4|TRBJ1-2|-
TGTGCCAGCAGCTTCAAGGGTGCCTATGGCTACACCTTC
CASSFKGAYGYTF
>-|TRBV25-1|TRBJ2-7|-
TGTGCCAGCAGTGAACCCTGGGGGTCCTACGAGCAGTACTTC
CASSEPWGSYEQYF